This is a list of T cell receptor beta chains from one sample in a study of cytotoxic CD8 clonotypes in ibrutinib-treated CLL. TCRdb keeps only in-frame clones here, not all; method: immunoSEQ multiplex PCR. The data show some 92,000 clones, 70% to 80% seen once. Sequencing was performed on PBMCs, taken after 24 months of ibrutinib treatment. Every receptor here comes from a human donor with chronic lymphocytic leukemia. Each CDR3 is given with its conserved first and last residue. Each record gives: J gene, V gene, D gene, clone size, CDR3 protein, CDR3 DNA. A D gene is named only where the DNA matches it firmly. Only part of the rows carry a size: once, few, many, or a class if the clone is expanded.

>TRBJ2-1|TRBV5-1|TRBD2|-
CASSFSGTSLGEQFF
TGCGCCAGCAGCTTCTCCGGGACTAGCCTCGGTGAGCAGTTCTTC
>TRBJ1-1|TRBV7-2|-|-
CASSLSGARLGVEAFF
TGTGCCAGCAGCTTATCCGGGGCGCGTCTTGGGGTTGAAGCTTTCTTT
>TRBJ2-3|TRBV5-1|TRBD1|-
CASSLTTGGMSTDTQYF
TGCGCCAGCAGCCTAACCACAGGGGGTATGTCCACAGATACGCAGTATTTT
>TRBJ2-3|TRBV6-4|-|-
CASSDLGESDTQYF
TGTGCCAGCAGTGATTTGGGGGAGAGCGATACGCAGTATTTT
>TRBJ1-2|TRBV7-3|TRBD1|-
CASSLNRVTGRNYGYTF
TGTGCCAGCAGCTTAAATCGAGTGACAGGGAGGAATTATGGCTACACCTTC
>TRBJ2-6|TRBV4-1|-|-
CASSQRPSTGANVLTF
TGCGCCAGCAGCCAACGTCCCAGCACTGGGGCCAACGTCCTGACTTTC
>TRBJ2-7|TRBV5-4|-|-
CASSSQGPSYEQYF
TGTGCCAGCAGCTCGCAGGGGCCCTCCTACGAGCAGTACTTC
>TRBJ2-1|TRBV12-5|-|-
CASGLGLGYNEQFF
TGTGCTAGTGGTTTGGGCCTCGGTTACAATGAGCAGTTCTTC
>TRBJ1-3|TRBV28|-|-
CASSLYAGDSGNTIYF
TGTGCCAGCAGTTTATATGCAGGGGACTCTGGAAACACCATATATTTT
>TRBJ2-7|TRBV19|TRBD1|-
CASRSTGTGHSYEQYF
TGTGCCAGTAGATCCACCGGGACAGGACACTCCTACGAGCAGTACTTC
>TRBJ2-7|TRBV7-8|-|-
CATTSFGRWGYEQYF
TGTGCCACCACATCCTTTGGGCGCTGGGGCTACGAGCAGTACTTC
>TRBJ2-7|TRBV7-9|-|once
CASSDSYEQYF
TGTGCCAGCAGCGACAGCTACGAGCAGTACTTC
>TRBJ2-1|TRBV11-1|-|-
CASSWVRRPVYNEQFF
TGTGCCAGCAGCTGGGTGCGGAGGCCCGTCTACAATGAGCAGTTCTTC